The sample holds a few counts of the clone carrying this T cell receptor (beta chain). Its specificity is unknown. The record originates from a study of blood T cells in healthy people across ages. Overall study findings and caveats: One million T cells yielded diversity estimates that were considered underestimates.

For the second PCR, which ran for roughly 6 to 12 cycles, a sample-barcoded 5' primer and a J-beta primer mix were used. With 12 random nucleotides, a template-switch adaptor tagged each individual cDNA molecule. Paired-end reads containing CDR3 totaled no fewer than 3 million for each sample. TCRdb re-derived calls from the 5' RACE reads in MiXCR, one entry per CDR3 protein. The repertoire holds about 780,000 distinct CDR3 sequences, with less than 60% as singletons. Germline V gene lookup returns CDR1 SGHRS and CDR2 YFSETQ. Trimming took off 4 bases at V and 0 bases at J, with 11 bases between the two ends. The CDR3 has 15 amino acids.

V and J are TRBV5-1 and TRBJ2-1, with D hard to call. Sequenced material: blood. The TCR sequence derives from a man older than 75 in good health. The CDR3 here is CASSIDGSSYNEQFF. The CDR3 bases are TGCGCCAGCAGCATAGACGGTAGCTCCTACAATGAGCAGTTCTTC. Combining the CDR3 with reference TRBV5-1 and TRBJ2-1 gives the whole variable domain KAGVTQTPRYLIKTRGQQVTLSCSPISGHRSVSWYQQTPGQGLQFLFEYFSETQRNKGNFPGRFSGRQFSNSRSEMNVSTLELGDSALYLCASSIDGSSYNEQFFGPGTRLTVL.